This T cell receptor beta chain was observed in a study of shared clonotypes between healthy human individuals. TCRdb keeps only in-frame clones here, not all; method: immunoSEQ multiplex PCR. The data show about 2.4 million clones, 93% seen once. Germline CDR1 SGHVS, CDR2 FQNEAQ. Trimming took 8 bases from V and 5 from J, leaving 18 bases between them. The CDR3 contains 14 residues. The rearrangement joins TRBV7-8 to TRBJ2-5; D is perhaps TRBD2 (5 bases). The sample taken for sequencing was naive CD4+ T cells from PBMCs. Specified subset: CD45RA+ positively selected. This sequence was found in a man younger than 35 in good health. Some clones in this sample may be carry-over from other donors' samples. CDR3 amino acids: CASGRGRLGETQYF. The CDR3 DNA sequence: TGTGCCAGCGGACGCGGGCGGCTTGGGGAGACCCAGTACTTC.